This is a list of T cell receptor beta chains from one sample in a study of shared clonotypes between healthy human individuals. Libraries were prepared by immunoSEQ multiplex PCR; TCRdb keeps only in-frame clonotypes and omits some of them. The sample includes about 2.3 million clones, 90% to 95% of them seen just once. Sequenced material: naive CD4+ T cells from PBMCs. The origin of the receptors is a man younger than 35 in good health. Some clones in this sample may be carry-over from other donors' samples. Both conserved end residues are part of each CDR3. Each record gives: D gene, J gene, V gene, CDR3 length, clone size, CDR3 protein, CDR3 DNA. A D gene is named only where the DNA matches it firmly. Not all rows give a size; the values are once, few, many and, for expanded clones, a class.

TRBD2,TRBJ2-7,TRBV19,12,NA,CASGRGSYEQYF,TGTGCCAGTGGGAGGGGTTCCTACGAGCAGTACTTC
NA,TRBJ2-7,TRBV2,11,NA,CASRERSEQYF,TGTGCCAGCAGGGAGCGGAGCGAGCAGTACTTC
NA,TRBJ2-6,TRBV27,16,once,CASSLPMGTGANVLTF,TGTGCCAGCAGTCTCCCAATGGGGACTGGGGCCAACGTCCTGACTTTC
NA,TRBJ1-5,TRBV30,12,NA,CAWIDGRQPQHF,TGTGCCTGGATTGATGGGAGGCAGCCCCAGCATTTT
NA,TRBJ2-2,TRBV11-2,15,NA,CASSRLDLYTGELFF,TGTGCCAGCAGCCGACTGGATCTCTACACCGGGGAGCTGTTTTTT
NA,TRBJ2-7,TRBV5-6,12,NA,CASSLVRYEQYF,TGTGCCAGCAGCTTGGTCCGCTACGAGCAGTACTTC
NA,TRBJ1-2,TRBV29-1,14,NA,CSVGPAGGGYGYTF,TGCAGCGTCGGGCCGGCAGGAGGGGGCTATGGCTACACCTTC
NA,TRBJ1-5,TRBV9,13,NA,CASSAGSNQPQHF,TGTGCCAGCAGCGCGGGGTCTAATCAGCCCCAGCATTTT
NA,TRBJ2-3,TRBV11-2,16,NA,CASSYGREPRTDTQYF,TGTGCCAGCAGCTACGGACGGGAGCCCCGCACAGATACGCAGTATTTT
NA,TRBJ2-7,TRBV29-1,11,NA,CSVSSSYEQYF,TGCAGCGTTTCCAGCTCCTACGAGCAGTACTTC
TRBD1,TRBJ1-1,TRBV18,15,NA,CASSPNTGALNEAFF,TGTGCCAGCTCACCAAATACAGGGGCGTTAAATGAAGCTTTCTTT
NA,TRBJ1-2,TRBV5-1,13,NA,CASSTTGNYGYTF,TGCGCCAGCAGCACGACGGGGAACTATGGCTACACCTTC
NA,TRBJ2-3,TRBV2,14,NA,CASSDRTLTDTQYF,TGTGCCAGCAGTGACAGGACCCTCACAGATACGCAGTATTTT
NA,TRBJ1-2,TRBV19,13,NA,CASSILGDYGYTF,TGTGCCAGTAGTATATTAGGGGACTATGGCTACACCTTC
TRBD1,TRBJ2-3,TRBV6-5,14,NA,CASSDRGGTDTQYF,TGTGCCAGCAGCGACAGGGGGGGCACAGATACGCAGTATTTT
NA,TRBJ1-5,TRBV6-6,14,NA,CASSYRISNQPQHF,TGTGCCAGCAGCTACAGGATTAGCAATCAGCCCCAGCATTTT
TRBD1,TRBJ2-7,TRBV5-4,15,NA,CASSLDGQGNYEQYF,TGTGCCAGCAGCTTGGATGGACAGGGCAACTACGAGCAGTACTTC
NA,TRBJ2-1,TRBV11-2,17,NA,CASSLDRSAGYYNEQFF,TGTGCCAGCAGCTTAGATCGGTCAGCGGGCTATTACAATGAGCAGTTCTTC
NA,TRBJ1-3,TRBV28,12,NA,CAAEGLGNTIYF,TGTGCCGCCGAGGGATTGGGAAACACCATATATTTT
NA,TRBJ2-3,TRBV6-5,14,NA,CASTPPGGADTQYF,TGTGCCAGCACCCCCCCCGGGGGCGCAGATACGCAGTATTTT
TRBD1,TRBJ1-5,TRBV5-1,16,NA,CASSPGGARGNQPQHF,TGCGCCAGCAGCCCAGGGGGCGCCAGGGGCAATCAGCCCCAGCATTTT
NA,TRBJ2-7,TRBV7-3,14,NA,CASSRTGVGDEQYF,TGTGCCAGCAGCCGCACCGGGGTCGGAGACGAGCAGTACTTC
NA,TRBJ1-5,TRBV6-5,13,NA,CASSPKMGQPQHF,TGTGCCAGCAGCCCCAAGATGGGACAGCCCCAGCATTTT
NA,TRBJ2-3,TRBV5-4,14,NA,CASSLGKPQDTQYF,TGTGCCAGCAGCTTGGGGAAACCTCAAGATACGCAGTATTTT
NA,TRBJ2-3,TRBV29-1,15,NA,CSVEEAKGYTDTQYF,TGCAGCGTTGAAGAGGCAAAGGGGTACACAGATACGCAGTATTTT
NA,TRBJ2-6,TRBV28,15,once,CATRPEKAGANVLTF,TGTGCCACCCGACCCGAAAAGGCTGGGGCCAACGTCCTGACTTTC
NA,TRBJ2-5,TRBV7-3,16,NA,CASSLGAYGAQETQYF,TGTGCCAGCAGCTTAGGCGCCTACGGCGCCCAAGAGACCCAGTACTTC
NA,TRBJ1-1,TRBV28,14,few,CASSSPTVEAEAFF,TGTGCCAGCAGTTCCCCGACGGTAGAGGCTGAAGCTTTCTTT
NA,TRBJ2-1,TRBV2,13,NA,CASSEMAGISLFF,TGTGCCAGCAGTGAAATGGCGGGAATTAGTCTGTTCTTC
TRBD2,TRBJ2-3,TRBV2,16,NA,CASSLWASGSTDTQYF,TGTGCCAGCAGCCTATGGGCTAGCGGATCCACAGATACGCAGTATTTT
TRBD1,TRBJ2-5,TRBV2,15,NA,CASRGTTGGKETQYF,TGTGCCAGCAGGGGAACGACAGGGGGCAAGGAGACCCAGTACTTC
NA,TRBJ1-1,TRBV30,13,NA,CAWTHRGNTEAFF,TGTGCCTGGACGCATCGGGGGAACACTGAAGCTTTCTTT
NA,TRBJ2-1,TRBV18,15,NA,CASSLRVRGIDEQFF,TGTGCCAGCTCGCTTCGTGTAAGGGGCATAGATGAGCAGTTCTTC
TRBD2,TRBJ2-5,TRBV7-2,14,NA,CASSQGLAGTEQYF,TGTGCCAGCAGCCAGGGACTAGCGGGAACAGAACAGTACTTC
TRBD1,TRBJ1-4,TRBV15,16,NA,CATSRGQGYANEKLFF,TGTGCCACCAGCAGAGGACAGGGGTATGCTAATGAAAAACTGTTTTTT
TRBD1,TRBJ2-7,TRBV5-6,16,NA,CASSLLGTGESYEQYF,TGTGCCAGCAGCTTGCTTGGGACAGGGGAATCCTACGAGCAGTACTTC
TRBD1,TRBJ1-5,TRBV6-5,15,NA,CASSLDRASNQPQHF,TGTGCCAGCAGTCTAGACAGGGCGAGCAATCAGCCCCAGCATTTT